Listed here are 16 T cell receptor beta chains from one sample, sequenced in a study of blood T cell repertoires in COVID-19 (dated by TCRdb to between 2020 and 2021). Libraries were prepared through the immunoSEQ multiplex PCR assay. Drawn from immuneACCESS, this table holds only the in-frame rearrangements with V and J called that TCRdb kept. Clones are partly lost; checked studies trace under half to an unresolved V gene and leave the rest unexplained. The sample table contains 250,000 to 400,000 clones; only one count was recorded for roughly 90% of them. Under 3% of the sample is in the top ten clones. Sequencing used peripheral blood. Receptors were obtained from a woman in her twenties or thirties with COVID-19, enrolled during active disease.

The chain carries TRBV29-1 and TRBJ2-7, with D hard to call. Germline V gene sequence: CDR1 SQVTM, CDR2 ANQGSEA. V lost 4 bases, J lost 0 bases, and 10 bases lay in between. The CDR3 covers 13 residues. This chain's CDR3 is CSVAVGSSYEQYF. The CDR3 nucleotides read TGCAGCGTTGCTGTCGGGTCCTCCTACGAGCAGTACTTC.

The rearrangement uses TRBV7-2 and TRBJ2-7; 8 bases are shared with TRBD1. The CDR3 loop spans 15 amino acids. The J segment lost 2 bases and the V segment lost 0 bases, leaving 3 bases of the junction unmatched. Germline CDR1 reads SGHTA; CDR2 reads FQGNSA. The CDR3 here is CASSLAGTGAYEQYF. The CDR3, as DNA: TGTGCCAGCAGCTTAGCGGGGACAGGCGCCTACGAGCAGTACTTC.

The chain carries TRBV30 and TRBJ1-4, with TRBD1 matching 8 bases. The CDR3 has 12 residues. Germline loops: CDR1 GTSNPN, CDR2 SVGIG (reference sequence). V was pared by 8 bases and J by 9 bases, with 8 bases of the junction left unmatched. The DNA of the CDR3 is TGTGCCCAGTCAGGGGGCCCCCAAAAACTGTTTTTT. Protein product: CAQSGGPQKLFF.

The chain uses TRBV11-2 and TRBJ2-7, with 12 bases identical to TRBD2. The V and J ends lost 5 bases and 1 base, in that order; junction bases with no gene match: 9. Per the germline V gene, CDR1 is SGHAT and CDR2 is FQNNGV. The CDR3 spans 17 residues. CDR3 nucleotide sequence: TGTGCCAGCAGCCCGACGACTAGCGGGAGAACGTCCTACGAGCAGTACTTC. It yields the protein CASSPTTSGRTSYEQYF.

The J gene is TRBJ2-3, the V gene TRBV14, with TRBD2 matching 7 bases. The CDR3 spans 16 residues. With 1 base clipped from V and 5 bases from J, the junction kept 9 bases outside the gene matches. Germline lookup yields CDR1 SGHDN and CDR2 FVKESK. Here the CDR3 reads CASSQVGGRSIDTQYF. CDR3 nucleotides: TGTGCCAGCAGCCAAGTAGGCGGGAGATCTATAGATACGCAGTATTTT. The full variable domain, with the rest looked up from reference TRBV14 and TRBJ2-3, is EAGVTQFPSHSVIEKGQTVTLRCDPISGHDNLYWYRRVMGKEIKFLLHFVKESKQDESGMPNNRFLAERTGGTYSTLKVQPAELEDSGVYFCASSQVGGRSIDTQYFGPGTRLTVL.

This clone was seen once. This chain links TRBV5-1 with TRBJ2-1, with 8 bases matching TRBD2. CDR1 is SGHRS and CDR2 is YFSETQ in the germline V gene. J lost 5 bases, V lost 7 bases, and 5 bases had no gene match. CDR3 length: 13 residues. DNA of the CDR3: TGCGCCAGCCAGAGCGGGAGCCACAATGAGCAGTTCTTC. This translates into CASQSGSHNEQFF.

The rearrangement joins TRBV25-1 to TRBJ1-2; 10 bases line up with TRBD1. Germline CDR1 MGHDK, CDR2 SYGVNS. The CDR3 sequence is 14 residues long. V shed 3 bases, J shed 6 bases, and the junction held 4 bases outside the gene matches. The CDR3 DNA reads TGTGCCAGCAGTGAGACAGGGGGCAGGGATGGCTACACCTTC. It specifies CASSETGGRDGYTF.

The CDR3 protein is CASSMTGQSYEQYF. In DNA form, the CDR3 reads TGTGCCAGTAGTATGACGGGACAGAGCTACGAGCAGTACTTC. The V and J genes are TRBV19 and TRBJ2-7, with 7 positions matching TRBD1. This CDR3 is built from 14 residues. Germline CDR1 reads LNHDA; CDR2 reads SQIVND (reference sequence). Germline trimming cut 3 bases from V and 3 bases from J; bases unmatched to any gene: 5. The full variable domain, rest sourced from reference TRBV19 and TRBJ2-7, is DGGITQSPKYLFRKEGQNVTLSCEQNLNHDAMYWYRQDPGQGLRLIYYSQIVNDFQKGDIAEGYSVSREKKESFPLTVTSAQKNPTAFYLCASSMTGQSYEQYFGPGTRLTVT.

The chain employs TRBV5-1 and TRBJ2-7; 10 bases are a match to TRBD2. The CDR3 runs 15 residues. The germline CDR1 and CDR2 sequences are SGHRS and YFSETQ. J gave up 5 bases and V 0 bases, and 5 bases lay outside the gene matches. CDR3 protein: CASSLETSGIDEQYF. DNA for the CDR3: TGCGCCAGCAGCTTGGAAACTAGCGGGATCGACGAGCAGTACTTC. The variable domain in full, with the rest retrieved from reference TRBV5-1 and TRBJ2-7, is KAGVTQTPRYLIKTRGQQVTLSCSPISGHRSVSWYQQTPGQGLQFLFEYFSETQRNKGNFPGRFSGRQFSNSRSEMNVSTLELGDSALYLCASSLETSGIDEQYFGPGTRLTVT.

The chain links TRBV21-1 to TRBJ2-7; whether TRBD1, the table's D call, matches the DNA was not checked. TRBV21-1 has pseudogene status. The CDR3 has 11 residues. CDR3 amino acids: CASSHSYEQYF. CDR3 nucleotides: TGTGCCAGCAGCCACTCCTACGAGCAGTACTTC.

The chain combines TRBV10-3 with TRBJ2-3; TRBD1 aligns across 10 bases. The J segment lost 3 bases and the V segment lost 6 bases, leaving 6 bases of the junction unmatched. The length of the CDR3 is 15 residues. CDR1 is ENHRY and CDR2 is SYGVKD in the germline V gene. CDR3 sequence: CAIRTGTGETDTQYF. The CDR3 DNA sequence: TGTGCCATCAGGACCGGGACAGGGGAGACAGATACGCAGTATTTT.

This clone came up once. This rearrangement joins TRBV7-9 to TRBJ1-6; D not certain. Trimming removed 8 bases at V and 0 bases at J, with 11 bases between. This CDR3 comprises 15 residues. Germline V gives CDR1 SEHNR, CDR2 FQNEAQ (reference sequence). The CDR3 is CASEAGDSYNSPLHF. The CDR3 DNA sequence: TGTGCCAGCGAGGCCGGGGACTCCTATAATTCACCCCTCCACTTT.

V and J are TRBV12-3 or TRBV12-4 and TRBJ1-4; maybe TRBD1 (5 bases). The CDR3 runs 13 residues. In nucleotides, the CDR3 is TGTGCTTCCAGGCAGGGTACTAATGAAAAACTGTTTTTT. It encodes CASRQGTNEKLFF.

The chain joins TRBV28 to TRBJ1-5, with 7 bases identical to TRBD1. Germline V gives CDR1 MDHEN, CDR2 SYDVKM. V shed 7 bases and J 1 base; nucleotides not matched to a gene: 10. This CDR3 comprises 16 residues. The CDR3 spells CASKDRDQMSNQPQHF. In nucleotides, the CDR3 is TGTGCCAGCAAAGACAGGGACCAAATGAGCAATCAGCCCCAGCATTTT. The complete variable domain, with remaining parts taken from reference TRBV28 and TRBJ1-5, reads DVKVTQSSRYLVKRTGEKVFLECVQDMDHENMFWYRQDPGLGLRLIYFSYDVKMKEKGDIPEGYSVSREKKERFSLILESASTNQTSMYLCASKDRDQMSNQPQHFGDGTRLSIL.

The chain has TRBV28 and TRBJ1-2, with no clear D. The germline CDR1 and CDR2 sequences are MDHEN and SYDVKM. With 2 bases removed from V and 7 bases from J, the gap between germline ends came to 8 bases. The CDR3 spans 12 residues. In DNA, the CDR3 is TGTGCCAGCAGTTTAGAAAGAGTTGGCTACACCTTC. This gives the protein CASSLERVGYTF.

This chain uses TRBV13 with TRBJ2-1; 7 bases are a match to TRBD1. The J segment lost 4 bases and the V segment lost 5 bases, leaving 8 bases of the junction unmatched. The V gene's germline CDR1 is PRHDT and CDR2 FYEKMQ (reference sequence). The CDR3 length is 15 residues. CDR3 protein: CASSLGTESYNEQFF. In nucleotides, the CDR3 is TGTGCCAGCAGCCTCGGGACAGAATCATACAATGAGCAGTTCTTC.